Sequencing of this T cell receptor (beta chain) was carried out in a study of T-cell reconstitution after alpha-beta-depleted transplantation in children (dated by TCRdb to between 2015 and 2016). Broadly, across the study: The study quantitatively tracked T-cell immune reconstitution after TCRalphabeta/CD19-depleted allogeneic hematopoietic cell transplantation in children using TCR repertoire profiling.

Library preparation used PCR. Instrument on record: Illumina HiSeq 2500. TCR library preparation used molecular barcoding, with unique molecular identifiers applied to normalize quantification of the TCRbeta repertoire. The public reads were reprocessed in TCRdb via fastp at Q25 and MiXCR, keeping in-frame beta chains. Merged by CDR3 protein, the rows form single entries marked with the most common genes and DNA. The table for this sample lists 200,000 to 300,000 distinct CDR3 sequences; 12% of them were counted only once. The ten largest clones add up to roughly 2.6% of the sample. The CDR3 contains 15 residues, cysteine and phenylalanine counted. Just CDR3 DNA is preserved here, 45 bases in frame from base 1. The germline V gene sets CDR1 to SGHNT and CDR2 to YENEEA. The junction shows trimming of 4 bases on V and 9 bases on J, plus 18 bases between the germline ends. Concerning this clonotype itself: The antigen it binds to is not known. This may arise from a read error, as a much more abundant clone is one base away.

The specimen comprised PBMCs from the stem cell graft donor, sampled from the stem cell graft. The chain joins TRBV11-3 to TRBJ2-2, with the D gene not confidently named. The clonotype comes from a human donor who donated a stem cell graft to a child with acute lymphoblastic leukemia. Read as DNA, the sequence is TGTGCCAGCAGCTCGACCGCCGGGCGGACCTGGGAGCTGTTTTTT. Its coded protein is CASSSTAGRTWELFF.